The clone carrying this T cell receptor beta chain was seen a handful of times. Its antigen is currently unknown. In TCRdb, the reads were re-called with MiXCR into one record per CDR3 protein. Found here are 210,000 or so distinct CDR3 sequences, around 6.2% of them singletons; the top ten hold roughly 6%. The data stem from a study of T cell repertoires in cytomegalovirus infection. Looking at the study overall: The public TCR beta signatures pointed to both CMV infection and matching HLA type. Study-level results: CMV-specific TCR beta clonotypes restricted by HLA-C were the ones dominating the ex vivo response. The cumulative frequency of public TCR beta families identified carriers of CMV plus the relevant HLA.

V was cut by 5 bases and J by 6 bases, with 20 bases left in between. Germline V CDR1 and CDR2: SGHAT, FQDESV (reference sequence). The CDR3 consists of 15 residues. The receptor was isolated from a human donor in good health (CMV status not recorded). Some clones in this sample may be carry-over from other donors' samples. The chain recombines TRBV11-1 with TRBJ2-7; the D is unclear. The sequencing sample was made of PBMCs. The CDR3 protein is CASSARSVGSGEQYF. The CDR3, as DNA: TGTGCCAGCAGCGCACGATCTGTAGGGTCCGGCGAGCAGTACTTC.